This T cell receptor (beta chain) was found in a study of blood T cell repertoires in COVID-19. Authors' methods: Researchers report that nucleated cell counts were estimated from reference gene primer amplification. TCRdb's table, derived via immunoSEQ multiplex PCR, lists solely in-frame clones and lacks some. That table furnishes V, J and clone size, whereas the DNA furnished D and trimming. The table has fewer than 20,000 clones, less than 90% seen once. The germline V gene encodes CDR1 MDHEN and CDR2 SYDVKM. Trimming stripped 5 bases from V and 13 bases from J, with 18 bases between. The CDR3 consists of 14 residues.

The source material was peripheral blood. The source is a man aged 55 to 70 with acute or convalescent COVID-19. V usage is TRBV28 and J usage is TRBJ1-6; possibly TRBD1 for D (5 bases). The CDR3 sequence is CASSPPQPKGPLHF. For the CDR3, the DNA is TGTGCCAGCAGTCCCCCGCAACCTAAGGGGCCCCTCCACTTT.